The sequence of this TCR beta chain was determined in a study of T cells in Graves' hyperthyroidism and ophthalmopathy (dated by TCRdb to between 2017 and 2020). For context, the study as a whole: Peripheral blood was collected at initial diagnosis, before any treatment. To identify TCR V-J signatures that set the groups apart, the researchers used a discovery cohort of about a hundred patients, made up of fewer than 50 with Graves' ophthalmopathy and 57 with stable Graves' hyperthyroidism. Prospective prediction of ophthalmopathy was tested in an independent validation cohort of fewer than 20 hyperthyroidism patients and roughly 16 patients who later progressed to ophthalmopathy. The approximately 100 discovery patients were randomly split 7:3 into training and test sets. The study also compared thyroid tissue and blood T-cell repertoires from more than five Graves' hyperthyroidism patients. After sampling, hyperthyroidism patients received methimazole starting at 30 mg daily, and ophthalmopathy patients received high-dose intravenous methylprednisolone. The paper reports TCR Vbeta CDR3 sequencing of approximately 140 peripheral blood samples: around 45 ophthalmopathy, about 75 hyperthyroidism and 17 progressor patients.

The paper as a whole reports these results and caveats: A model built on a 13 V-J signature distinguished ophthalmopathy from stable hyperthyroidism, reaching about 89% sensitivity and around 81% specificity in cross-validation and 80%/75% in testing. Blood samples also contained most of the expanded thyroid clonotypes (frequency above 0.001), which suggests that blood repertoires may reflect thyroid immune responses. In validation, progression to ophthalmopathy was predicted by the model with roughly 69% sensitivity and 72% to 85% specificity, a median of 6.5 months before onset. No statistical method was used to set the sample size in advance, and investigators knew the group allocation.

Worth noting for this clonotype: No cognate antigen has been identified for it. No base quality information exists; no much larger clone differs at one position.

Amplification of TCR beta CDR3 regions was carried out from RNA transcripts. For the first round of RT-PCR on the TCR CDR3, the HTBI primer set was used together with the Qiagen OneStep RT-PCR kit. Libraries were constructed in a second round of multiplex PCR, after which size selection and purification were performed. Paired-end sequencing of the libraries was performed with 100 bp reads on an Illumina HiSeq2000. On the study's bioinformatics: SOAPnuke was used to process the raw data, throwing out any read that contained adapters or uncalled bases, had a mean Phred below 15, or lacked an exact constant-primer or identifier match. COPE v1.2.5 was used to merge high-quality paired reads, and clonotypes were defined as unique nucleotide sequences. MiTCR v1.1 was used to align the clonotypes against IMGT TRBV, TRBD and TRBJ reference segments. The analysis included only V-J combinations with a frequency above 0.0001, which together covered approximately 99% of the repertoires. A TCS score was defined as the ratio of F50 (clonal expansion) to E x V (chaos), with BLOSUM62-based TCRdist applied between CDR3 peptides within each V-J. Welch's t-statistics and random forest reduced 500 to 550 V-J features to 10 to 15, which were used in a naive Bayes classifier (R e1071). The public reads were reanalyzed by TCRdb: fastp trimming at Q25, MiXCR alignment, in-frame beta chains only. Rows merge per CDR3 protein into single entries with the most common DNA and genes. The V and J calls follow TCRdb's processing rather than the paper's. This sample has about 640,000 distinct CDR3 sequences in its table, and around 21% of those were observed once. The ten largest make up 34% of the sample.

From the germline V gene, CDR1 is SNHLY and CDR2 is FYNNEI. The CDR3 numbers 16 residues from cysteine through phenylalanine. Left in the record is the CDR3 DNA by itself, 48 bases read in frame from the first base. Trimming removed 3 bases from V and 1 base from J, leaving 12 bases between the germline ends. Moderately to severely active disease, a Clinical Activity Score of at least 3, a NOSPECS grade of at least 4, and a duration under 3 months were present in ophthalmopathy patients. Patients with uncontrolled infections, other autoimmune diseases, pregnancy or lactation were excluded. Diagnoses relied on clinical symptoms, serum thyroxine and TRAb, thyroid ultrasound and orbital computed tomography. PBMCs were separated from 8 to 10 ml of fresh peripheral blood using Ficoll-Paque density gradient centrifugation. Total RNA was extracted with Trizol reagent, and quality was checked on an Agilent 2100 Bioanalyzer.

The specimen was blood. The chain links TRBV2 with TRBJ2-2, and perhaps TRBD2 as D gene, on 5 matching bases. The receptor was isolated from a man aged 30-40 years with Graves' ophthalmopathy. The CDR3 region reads CASSDTERLNTGELFF. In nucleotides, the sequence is TGTGCCAGCAGTGATACGGAGCGGCTGAACACCGGGGAGCTGTTTTTT.